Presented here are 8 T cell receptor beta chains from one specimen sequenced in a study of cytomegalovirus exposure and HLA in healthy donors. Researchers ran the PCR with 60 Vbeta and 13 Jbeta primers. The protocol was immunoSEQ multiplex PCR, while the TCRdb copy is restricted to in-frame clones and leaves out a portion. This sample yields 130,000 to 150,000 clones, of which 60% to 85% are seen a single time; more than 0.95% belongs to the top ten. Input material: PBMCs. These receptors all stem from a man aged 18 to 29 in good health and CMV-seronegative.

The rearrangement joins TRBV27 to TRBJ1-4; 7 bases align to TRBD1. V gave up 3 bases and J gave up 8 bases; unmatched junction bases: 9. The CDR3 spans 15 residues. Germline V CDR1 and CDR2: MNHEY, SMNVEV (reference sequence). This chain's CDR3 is CASSLTTGSVEKLFF. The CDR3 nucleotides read TGTGCCAGCAGTTTGACGACAGGGAGTGTGGAAAAACTGTTTTTT.

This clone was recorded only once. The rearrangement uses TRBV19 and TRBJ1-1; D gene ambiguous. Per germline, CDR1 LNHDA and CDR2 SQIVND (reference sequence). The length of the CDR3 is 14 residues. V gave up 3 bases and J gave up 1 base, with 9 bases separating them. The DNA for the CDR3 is TGTGCCAGTAGTATCGGAGAGAGGAACACTGAAGCTTTCTTT. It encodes CASSIGERNTEAFF. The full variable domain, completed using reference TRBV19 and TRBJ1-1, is DGGITQSPKYLFRKEGQNVTLSCEQNLNHDAMYWYRQDPGQGLRLIYYSQIVNDFQKGDIAEGYSVSREKKESFPLTVTSAQKNPTAFYLCASSIGERNTEAFFGQGTRLTVV.

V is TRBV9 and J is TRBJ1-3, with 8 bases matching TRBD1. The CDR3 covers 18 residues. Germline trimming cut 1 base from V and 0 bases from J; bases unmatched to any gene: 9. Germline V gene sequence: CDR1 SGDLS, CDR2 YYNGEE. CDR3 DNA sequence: TGTGCCAGCAGCGTAAATCCACAGGGGGGGAACTCTGGAAACACCATATATTTT. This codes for CASSVNPQGGNSGNTIYF.

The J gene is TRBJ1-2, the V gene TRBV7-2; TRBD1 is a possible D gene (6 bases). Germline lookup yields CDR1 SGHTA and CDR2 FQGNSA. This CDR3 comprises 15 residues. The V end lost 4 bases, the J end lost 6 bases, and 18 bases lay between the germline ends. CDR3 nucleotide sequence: TGTACCAGCAGCTCCCGGGGGGGTTCAGGGGATGGCTACACCTTC. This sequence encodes CTSSSRGGSGDGYTF.

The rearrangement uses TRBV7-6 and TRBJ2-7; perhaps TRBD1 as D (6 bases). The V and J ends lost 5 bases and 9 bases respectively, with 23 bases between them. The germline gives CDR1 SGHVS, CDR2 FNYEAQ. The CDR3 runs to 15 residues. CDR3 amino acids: CASSPPGQEALVQYF. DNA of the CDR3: TGTGCCAGCAGCCCACCGGGACAAGAGGCTCTCGTGCAGTACTTC.

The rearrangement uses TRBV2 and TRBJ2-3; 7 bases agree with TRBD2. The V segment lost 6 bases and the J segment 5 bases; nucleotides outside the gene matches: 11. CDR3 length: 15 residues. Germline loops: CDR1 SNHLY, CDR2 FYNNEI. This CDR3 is CASSATGGTKDTQYF. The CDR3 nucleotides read TGTGCCAGCAGCGCGACGGGGGGAACTAAAGATACGCAGTATTTT.

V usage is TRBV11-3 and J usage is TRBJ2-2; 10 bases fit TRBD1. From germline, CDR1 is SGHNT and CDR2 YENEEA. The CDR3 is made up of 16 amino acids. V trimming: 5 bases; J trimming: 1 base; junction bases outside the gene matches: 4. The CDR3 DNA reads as TGTGCCAGCAGCCCCCGGACAGGGGGGAACACCGGGGAGCTGTTTTTT. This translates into CASSPRTGGNTGELFF.

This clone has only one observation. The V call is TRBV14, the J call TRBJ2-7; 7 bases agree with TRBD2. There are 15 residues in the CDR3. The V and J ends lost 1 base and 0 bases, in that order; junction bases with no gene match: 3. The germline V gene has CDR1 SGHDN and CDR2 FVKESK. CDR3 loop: CASSQVSGGSYEQYF. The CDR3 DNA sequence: TGTGCCAGCAGCCAAGTATCGGGGGGCTCCTACGAGCAGTACTTC.